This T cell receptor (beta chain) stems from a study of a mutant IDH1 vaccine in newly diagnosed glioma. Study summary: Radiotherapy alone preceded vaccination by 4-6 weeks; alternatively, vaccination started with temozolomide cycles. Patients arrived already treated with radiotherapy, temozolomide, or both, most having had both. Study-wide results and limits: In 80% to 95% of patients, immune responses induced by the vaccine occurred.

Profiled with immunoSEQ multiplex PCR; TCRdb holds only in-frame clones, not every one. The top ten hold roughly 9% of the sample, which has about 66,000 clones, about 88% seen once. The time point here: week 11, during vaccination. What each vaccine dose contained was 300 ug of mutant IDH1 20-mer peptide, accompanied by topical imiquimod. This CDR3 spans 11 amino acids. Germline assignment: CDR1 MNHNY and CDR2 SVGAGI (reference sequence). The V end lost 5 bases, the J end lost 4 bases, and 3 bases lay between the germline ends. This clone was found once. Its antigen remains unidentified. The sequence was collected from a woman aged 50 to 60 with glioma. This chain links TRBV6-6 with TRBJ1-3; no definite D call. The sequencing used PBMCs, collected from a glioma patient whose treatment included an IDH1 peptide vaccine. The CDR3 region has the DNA TGTGCCAGCAGTAGAGGAAACACCATATATTTT. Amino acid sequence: CASSRGNTIYF.